These 4 T cell receptor beta chains were sequenced from one sample in a study of cytomegalovirus exposure and HLA in healthy donors (dated by TCRdb to between 2016 and 2019). The library came from the immunoSEQ multiplex PCR assay. For the multiplex PCR, a mixture combining 60 forward primers for TCR Vbeta segments and 13 reverse primers for TCR Jbeta segments was used. TCRdb mirrors the immuneACCESS table, restricted to in-frame sequences. Some clones are absent from its copies; in checked studies, under half trace to an unresolved V gene, and the reason for the others is unknown. The sample table holds around 99,000 clones, of which 65% to 85% were seen once. The leading ten clones occupy roughly 2.1% of the sample. The sample was PBMCs. These receptors originate from a man between 18 and 29 years old in good health and CMV-seronegative.

The table lists this clone with a few counts. The V gene is TRBV5-1, the J gene TRBJ1-1, with 9 nucleotides matching TRBD1. Trimming cost V 5 bases and J 4 bases; bases outside gene matches: 3. The CDR3 covers 13 residues. Germline CDR1 is SGHRS and CDR2 is YFSETQ. Written as DNA, the CDR3 is TGCGCCAGCAGTACGGACAGGGGCACTGAAGCTTTCTTT. This encodes CASSTDRGTEAFF.

The V and J genes are TRBV7-3 and TRBJ2-3, with D tentatively TRBD2 (7 bases). From germline, CDR1 is SGHTA and CDR2 FQGTGA. The V gene lost 4 bases and the J gene lost 1 base, with 27 bases spanning the gap. CDR3 size: 20 residues. CDR3 nucleotide sequence: TGTGCCAGCAGCTCCCCAATTACCGGGGGGCGAAACCCTGGCACAGATACGCAGTATTTT. It encodes CASSSPITGGRNPGTDTQYF.

The count of this clone is one. V usage is TRBV6-5 and J usage is TRBJ2-3, with 10 bases identical to TRBD1. V dropped 5 bases and J dropped 2; count of bases not matched to a gene: 4. The V gene's germline CDR1 is MNHEY and CDR2 SVGAGI. The CDR3 is 15 residues long. CDR3 DNA: TGTGCCAGCAGTCCCGGGACAGGGGCCACAGATACGCAGTATTTT. It codes for CASSPGTGATDTQYF.

This sequence joins TRBV5-6 and TRBJ1-1, with D perhaps matching TRBD1 (5 bases). V lost 4 bases to trimming and J lost 4 bases, with 17 bases between them. This CDR3 is 15 amino acids long. Germline V lookup: CDR1 SGHDT, CDR2 YYEEEE. The CDR3 DNA reads as TGTGCCAGCAGCCTTAGGGCAGGGTTGGGCACTGAAGCTTTCTTT. This codes for CASSLRAGLGTEAFF.